This T cell receptor (beta chain) appears in the sequencing data of a study of cytomegalovirus exposure and HLA in healthy donors. Primers for the PCR totalled 60 Vbeta and 13 Jbeta. Generated by immunoSEQ multiplex PCR, the TCRdb table keeps only in-frame clones and is missing some. Of 130,000 or so clones in the sample, over 60% were seen once. A note on this clone: Its matching antigen is unknown.

CDR3 length: 14 residues. Germline V gene data show CDR1 as LNHDA and CDR2 as SQIVND (reference sequence). The V segment lost 7 bases and the J segment 2 bases; nucleotides outside the gene matches: 7. Whole-study findings and limits: One variant, a missense change in DCLRE1C, was linked in a later analysis to TCR beta V- and J-gene trimming.

V is TRBV19 and J is TRBJ2-7, with 8 nucleotides matching TRBD1. The TCR sequence derives from an older woman in good health and CMV-seronegative. Sequencing was done on a sample of PBMCs. CDR3 DNA sequence: TGTGCCAGTACCCCTGGCAGGGGGCCCTACGAGCAGTACTTC. Its protein is CASTPGRGPYEQYF.